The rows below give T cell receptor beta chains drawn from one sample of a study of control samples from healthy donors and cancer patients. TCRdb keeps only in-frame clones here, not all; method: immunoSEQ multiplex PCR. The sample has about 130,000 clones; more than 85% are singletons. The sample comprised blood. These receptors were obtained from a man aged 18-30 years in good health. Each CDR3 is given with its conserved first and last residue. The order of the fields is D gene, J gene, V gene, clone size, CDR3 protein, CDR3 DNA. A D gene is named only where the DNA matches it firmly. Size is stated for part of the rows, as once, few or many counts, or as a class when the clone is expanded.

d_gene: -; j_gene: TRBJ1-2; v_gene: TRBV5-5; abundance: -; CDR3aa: CASSSDTYGYTF; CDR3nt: TGTGCCAGCAGCTCGGACACCTATGGCTACACCTTC
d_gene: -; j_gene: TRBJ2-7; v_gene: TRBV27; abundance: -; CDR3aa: CASSLRGAGSYEQYF; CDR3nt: TGTGCCAGCAGTTTACGGGGGGCCGGGTCCTACGAGCAGTACTTC
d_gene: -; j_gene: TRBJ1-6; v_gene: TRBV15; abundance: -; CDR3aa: CATSRDGGFASPLHF; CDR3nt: TGTGCCACCAGCAGAGATGGAGGGTTCGCTTCACCCCTCCACTTT
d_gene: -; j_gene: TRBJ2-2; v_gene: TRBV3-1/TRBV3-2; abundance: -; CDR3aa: CASSPPRRRYTGELFF; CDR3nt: TGTGCCAGCAGCCCGCCCCGCAGGAGGTACACCGGGGAGCTGTTTTTT
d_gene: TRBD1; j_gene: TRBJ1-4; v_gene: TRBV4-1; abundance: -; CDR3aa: CASSQADRRDEKLFF; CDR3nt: TGCGCCAGCAGCCAAGCGGACAGGCGAGATGAAAAACTGTTTTTT
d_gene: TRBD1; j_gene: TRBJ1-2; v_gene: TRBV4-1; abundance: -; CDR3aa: CASSQGQLSYGYTF; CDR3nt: TGCGCCAGCAGCCAGGGACAGTTGTCCTATGGCTACACCTTC
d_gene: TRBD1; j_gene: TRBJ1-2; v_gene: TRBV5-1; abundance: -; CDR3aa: CASEGQPHSGYTF; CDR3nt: TGCGCCAGCGAGGGACAGCCTCACTCTGGCTACACCTTC
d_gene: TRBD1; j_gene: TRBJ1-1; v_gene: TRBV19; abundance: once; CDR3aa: CASKLQGKTEAFF; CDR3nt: TGTGCCAGTAAATTACAGGGGAAGACTGAAGCTTTCTTT
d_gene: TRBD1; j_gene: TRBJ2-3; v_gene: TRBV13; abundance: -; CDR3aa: CASSSRQGTDTQYF; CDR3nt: TGTGCCAGCAGCTCTAGACAGGGAACAGATACGCAGTATTTT
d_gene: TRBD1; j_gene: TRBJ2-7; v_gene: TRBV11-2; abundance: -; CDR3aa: CASSSGTGGYEQYF; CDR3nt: TGTGCCAGCAGCTCCGGGACAGGGGGCTACGAGCAGTACTTC
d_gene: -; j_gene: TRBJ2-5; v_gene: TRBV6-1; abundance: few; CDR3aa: CASSEGGRETQYF; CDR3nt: TGTGCCAGCAGTGAAGGGGGAAGGGAGACCCAGTACTTC
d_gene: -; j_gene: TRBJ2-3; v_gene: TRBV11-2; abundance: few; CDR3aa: CASRHFSDTQYF; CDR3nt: TGTGCCAGCAGGCACTTTTCGGATACGCAGTATTTT
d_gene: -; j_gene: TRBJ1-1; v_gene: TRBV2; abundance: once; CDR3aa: CASSGLRQTEAFF; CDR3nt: TGTGCCAGCAGTGGGCTCCGACAAACTGAAGCTTTCTTT
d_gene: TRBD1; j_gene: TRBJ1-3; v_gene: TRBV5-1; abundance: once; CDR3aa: CASSLAGTGADTIYF; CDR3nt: TGCGCCAGCAGCTTGGCCGGGACAGGGGCGGACACCATATATTTT
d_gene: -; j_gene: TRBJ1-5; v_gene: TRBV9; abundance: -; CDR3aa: CASSVGPGIQPQHF; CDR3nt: TGTGCCAGCAGCGTAGGGCCAGGGATTCAGCCCCAGCATTTT
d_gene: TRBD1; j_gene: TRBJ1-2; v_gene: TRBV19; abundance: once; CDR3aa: CASTGATGKIGYTF; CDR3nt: TGTGCCAGCACAGGGGCCACCGGGAAAATTGGCTACACCTTC
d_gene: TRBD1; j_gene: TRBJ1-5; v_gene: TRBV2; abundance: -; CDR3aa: CASSDRTGGQPQHF; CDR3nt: TGTGCCAGCAGTGACCGGACAGGGGGTCAGCCCCAGCATTTT
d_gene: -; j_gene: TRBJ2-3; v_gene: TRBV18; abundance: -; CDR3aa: CASSPGSRDTQYF; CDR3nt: TGTGCCAGCTCACCCGGTAGTCGGGATACGCAGTATTTT
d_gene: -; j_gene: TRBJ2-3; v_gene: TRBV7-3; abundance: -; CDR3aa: CASSLFLGGADTQYF; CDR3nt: TGTGCCAGCAGCTTATTTCTGGGGGGCGCGGATACGCAGTATTTT
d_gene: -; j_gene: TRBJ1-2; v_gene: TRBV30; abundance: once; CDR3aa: CAWSRSYGYTF; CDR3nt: TGTGCCTGGAGCCGGTCCTATGGCTACACCTTC
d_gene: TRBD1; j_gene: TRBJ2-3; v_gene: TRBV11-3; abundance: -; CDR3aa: CASSLRTGVADTQYF; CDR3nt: TGTGCCAGCAGCCTTAGAACAGGGGTGGCGGATACGCAGTATTTT
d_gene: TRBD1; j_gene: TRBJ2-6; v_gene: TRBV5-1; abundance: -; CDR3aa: CASNRDSSSGANVLTF; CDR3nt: TGCGCCAGCAACCGGGACAGCAGCTCTGGGGCCAACGTCCTGACTTTC
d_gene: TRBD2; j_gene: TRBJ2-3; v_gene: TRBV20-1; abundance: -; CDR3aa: CSASHDPSGGFTDTQYF; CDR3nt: TGCAGTGCTAGTCATGATCCTAGCGGGGGATTCACAGATACGCAGTATTTT
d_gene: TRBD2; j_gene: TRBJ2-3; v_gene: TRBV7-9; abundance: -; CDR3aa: CASSSRFEGRDTDTQYF; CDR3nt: TGTGCCAGCAGCTCCCGTTTCGAGGGGAGGGACACAGATACGCAGTATTTT
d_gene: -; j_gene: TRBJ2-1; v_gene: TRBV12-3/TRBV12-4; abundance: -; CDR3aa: CASMRGSGNEQFF; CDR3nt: TGTGCCAGCATGAGGGGTTCGGGCAATGAGCAGTTCTTC
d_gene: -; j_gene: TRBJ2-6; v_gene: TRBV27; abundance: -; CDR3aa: CASSRGLGANVLTF; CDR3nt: TGTGCCAGCAGTAGGGGGTTGGGGGCCAACGTCCTGACTTTC
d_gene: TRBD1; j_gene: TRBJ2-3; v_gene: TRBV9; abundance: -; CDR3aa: CASSERQGLSDTQYF; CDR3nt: TGTGCCAGCAGCGAGCGACAGGGTTTGTCAGATACGCAGTATTTT
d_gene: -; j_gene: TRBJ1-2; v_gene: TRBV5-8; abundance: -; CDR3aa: CASSLAGGQGRGYTF; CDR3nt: TGTGCCAGCAGCTTGGCGGGTGGTCAGGGTCGCGGCTACACCTTC
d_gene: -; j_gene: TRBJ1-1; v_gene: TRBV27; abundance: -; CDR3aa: CASSLSGGTEAFF; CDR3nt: TGTGCCAGCAGTTTATCAGGAGGCACTGAAGCTTTCTTT
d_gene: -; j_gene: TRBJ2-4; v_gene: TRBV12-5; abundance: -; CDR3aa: CASGSPGPKYDTVAKNIQYF; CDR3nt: TGTGCTAGTGGCTCGCCGGGGCCGAAATACGATACTGTAGCCAAAAACATTCAGTACTTC
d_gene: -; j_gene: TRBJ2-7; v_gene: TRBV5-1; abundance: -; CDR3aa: CASSRETESYEQYF; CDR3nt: TGCGCCAGCAGCCGGGAGACAGAGTCCTACGAGCAGTACTTC